This record covers a single T cell receptor (beta chain). Its antigen remains unidentified. The V gene lost 4 bases and the J gene lost 4 bases, with 12 bases spanning the gap. Germline CDR1 and CDR2: WNHNN and SYGVQD (reference sequence). The CDR3 is 14 residues long. This sample stems from a study of shared clonotypes between healthy human individuals. The sorted-subset replicate PCRs were given about 210 ng DNA, which is tens of thousands of T cell genomes. Sequencing used immunoSEQ multiplex PCR; TCRdb keeps in-frame clones, though not all of them. The repertoire includes roughly 2.4 million clones, 90% to 97% of them detected once, and roughly 0.13% sits in the top ten. Free of recent acute infections or vaccinations, the donors were healthy HIV-negative adults. Whole-study findings and limits: Blood was the sole source, and tissue repertoires probably differ.

Input material: naive CD4+ T cells sorted from blood. Subset noted: CD45RA+ positively selected. This TCR came from a man between 18 and 29 years old in good health. This rearrangement joins TRBV10-1 to TRBJ2-3; possible D gene TRBD1, 6 bases. The CDR3 is CASSAGTPSDTQYF. CDR3 sequence (DNA): TGCGCCAGCAGTGCCGGGACACCCTCAGATACGCAGTATTTT.